This T cell receptor beta chain was identified during a study of patients and donors after allogeneic stem cell transplantation. One entry per CDR3 protein results from TCRdb running MiXCR on the RT-PCR reads. Of approximately 9,500 distinct CDR3 sequences listed, roughly 4.3% were seen once; the top ten hold 15% to 20%. The material sequenced was blood, either unsorted or a sorted T cell fraction (not recorded which). This receptor was obtained from a human donor who was either an allogeneic HSCT recipient or a stem cell or donor lymphocyte infusion donor (not recorded which). It is not recorded whose cells these are; they may come from a transplant donor.

In nucleotides, the CDR3 is TGTGCCAGCAGCTTAGCCGGGGAGAGCCAGCATTTT. Translated, it gives CASSLAGESQHF. The chain couples TRBV7-9 to TRBJ1-5; D gene unclear. Germline V gene lookup returns CDR1 SEHNR and CDR2 FQNEAQ (reference sequence). The CDR3 is 12 residues long. V lost 0 bases and J 12 bases, leaving 9 bases between the germline ends.